Listed here is a single T cell receptor (beta chain). The antigen it binds to is not known. Within one base of it there is no much larger clone, and no base qualities were kept. The immunoSEQ Assay, a bias-controlled multiplex PCR, was used to amplify TCRbeta CDR3 regions from genomic DNA. The study's own analysis went as follows. The number of nucleated cells in each sample was estimated by amplification of reference gene primers within the assay. To quantify the absolute abundance of each unique TCRbeta CDR3 rearrangement, sequence reads were collapsed and filtered. For each sample, productive Simpson clonality was calculated as the square root of Simpson's diversity index across productive rearrangements. TCRdb took this table from immuneACCESS and kept in-frame rearrangements with V and J called. Such tables lack part of the clones; where checked against another copy, unresolved V genes explain under half of the gap, and the rest is unexplained. The DNA gave D and trimming, while V, J and clone size come from that table. Within this sample are 200,000 or so clones, with about 87% of them counted one time only. The ten most abundant clones make up roughly 2.5% of the sample.

Enrolling through a virtual design, the prospective study's participants ranged in age from roughly 18 to 100 years and lived across roughly 24 United States geographic areas. In the prospective study, participants were assigned to cohorts based on the clinical history participants reported in a screening survey and a study questionnaire. For ImmuneRACE Cohort 3, a participant was defined as recovered based on two consecutive negative NP/OP PCR tests, clearance by a healthcare professional, or resolution of symptoms. Mobile phlebotomists in the prospective study collected whole blood, serum and a nasopharyngeal or oropharyngeal swab from every participant. Additional blood draws and questionnaires over a 2-month period could optionally be provided by prospective study participants. Before DNA extraction, prospective study blood samples were shipped either frozen or at room temperature. This record comes from a study of blood T cell repertoires in COVID-19 (TCRdb year 2020). About the full investigation: The collaborator samples originated in the United States, Italy and Spain and spanned the acute and convalescent phases of COVID-19. The samples were drawn from two sources: the first 160 participants of the ongoing ImmuneRACE study, and some 1,300 subjects contributed by 6 global collaborators. The repertoires were released in a freely available public database meant as a resource for research on the immune response to SARS-CoV-2. The material from the prospective study consisted of cDNA or gDNA derived from T cells, B-cell-depleted T cells, or PBMCs. Nearly every sample came with metadata listing a de-identified subject ID, COVID-19 status, age in years and sex. Deeply sampled blood TCRbeta repertoires from subjects exposed to, actively infected with, or recovered from COVID-19 were included in the dataset. Where HLA class I and class II types were available, the types were taken from metadata supplied by the sample provider, not from assay-based typing.

What the study reported, not specific to this receptor: The amount of clinical and demographic metadata varied by source and participant and was provided uncurated.

Sequences SGHDT (CDR1) and YYEEEE (CDR2) are obtained from the germline V gene. The CDR3, from cysteine to phenylalanine, totals 14 residues. The retained sequence is limited to the CDR3, 42 bases, with the frame set at the first base. Trimming removed 0 bases from V and 11 bases from J, leaving 12 bases between the germline ends. The sequenced sample consisted of PBMCs or T cells enriched from blood (not recorded which). This TCR derives from a woman younger than 45 who had recovered from COVID-19. The sequence links TRBV5-6 to TRBJ1-6, with no D gene named confidently. The sequenced DNA is TGTGCCAGCAGCTTGGGTCGGCGGACTGCACCCCTCCACTTT. This translates into CASSLGRRTAPLHF.